This is a list of T cell receptor beta chains from one sample in a study of blood T cell dynamics during melanoma immunotherapy. Sequenced by immunoSEQ multiplex PCR; TCRdb stores in-frame clones only, minus some. The sample gives approximately 25,000 clones, roughly 87% of which show up once; more than 3.5% is in the top ten. Source: blood, taken from a patient treated with checkpoint blockade. Every receptor here comes from a human donor with melanoma. CDR3s include the opening cysteine and the closing phenylalanine or tryptophan. The order of the fields is V gene, clone size, J gene, D gene, CDR3 protein. A D gene is named only where the DNA matches it firmly. For some rows the clone size is stated as once, few or many, or as a class when expanded; others skip it.

V gene: TRBV4-1; clone size: NA; J gene: TRBJ1-6; D gene: NA; CDR3 protein: CASSPGPPRAYNSPLHF
V gene: TRBV11-2; clone size: NA; J gene: TRBJ2-7; D gene: NA; CDR3 protein: CASRMAGRGWYEQYF
V gene: TRBV18; clone size: once; J gene: TRBJ2-3; D gene: TRBD1; CDR3 protein: CASSPSSDRGTDTQYF
V gene: TRBV28; clone size: NA; J gene: NA; D gene: NA; CDR3 protein: CASSPRQGLHYEQYF
V gene: TRBV11-2; clone size: once; J gene: TRBJ2-3; D gene: NA; CDR3 protein: CASSWTVDTQYF
V gene: TRBV7-9; clone size: NA; J gene: TRBJ1-6; D gene: NA; CDR3 protein: CASRRGTSYNSPLHF
V gene: TRBV13; clone size: NA; J gene: TRBJ2-3; D gene: TRBD2; CDR3 protein: CASSLELRASGMDTQYF
V gene: TRBV7-9; clone size: NA; J gene: TRBJ2-2; D gene: NA; CDR3 protein: CANARGAGTGELFF
V gene: TRBV7-9; clone size: NA; J gene: TRBJ1-3; D gene: NA; CDR3 protein: CASSTYRSGNTIYF
V gene: TRBV27; clone size: NA; J gene: TRBJ1-1; D gene: NA; CDR3 protein: CASSSRGGDEAFF
V gene: TRBV15; clone size: NA; J gene: TRBJ2-3; D gene: NA; CDR3 protein: CATSRNPYSPDTQYF
V gene: TRBV5-6; clone size: NA; J gene: TRBJ1-2; D gene: NA; CDR3 protein: CASRSSYGYTF
V gene: TRBV5-1; clone size: NA; J gene: TRBJ2-1; D gene: NA; CDR3 protein: CASSLRGRGDGNEQFF
V gene: TRBV7-9; clone size: NA; J gene: TRBJ2-7; D gene: TRBD1; CDR3 protein: CASNQDRGRDEQYF
V gene: TRBV5-1; clone size: NA; J gene: TRBJ2-1; D gene: NA; CDR3 protein: CASSGWRGANNEQFF
V gene: TRBV28; clone size: NA; J gene: TRBJ2-7; D gene: TRBD1; CDR3 protein: CASSGIRDRPYEQYF
V gene: TRBV5-1; clone size: NA; J gene: TRBJ2-2; D gene: NA; CDR3 protein: CASSFRQRAGELFF
V gene: TRBV5-1; clone size: NA; J gene: TRBJ2-1; D gene: NA; CDR3 protein: CASSLEGGTYNEQFF
V gene: TRBV7-3; clone size: NA; J gene: TRBJ2-1; D gene: TRBD2; CDR3 protein: CASSFASGSNEQFF
V gene: TRBV7-3; clone size: NA; J gene: TRBJ2-1; D gene: TRBD2; CDR3 protein: CASSLRGTSGYNEQFF
V gene: TRBV15; clone size: NA; J gene: TRBJ1-1; D gene: NA; CDR3 protein: CATSRGNVRGTFF
V gene: TRBV6-5; clone size: NA; J gene: TRBJ1-1; D gene: NA; CDR3 protein: CASTPGLNTEAFF
V gene: TRBV23-1; clone size: NA; J gene: TRBJ2-1; D gene: TRBD2; CDR3 protein: CASSQSTGSGSYGEQFF
V gene: TRBV28; clone size: NA; J gene: NA; D gene: TRBD1; CDR3 protein: CASSLAVGTGSYEQYF
V gene: TRBV28; clone size: NA; J gene: TRBJ2-2; D gene: NA; CDR3 protein: CAHGGSARTGELFF
V gene: TRBV6-6; clone size: NA; J gene: TRBJ2-3; D gene: NA; CDR3 protein: CASSYLSTDTQYF
V gene: TRBV7-3; clone size: NA; J gene: TRBJ2-2; D gene: NA; CDR3 protein: CATRRGTGELFF
V gene: TRBV28; clone size: NA; J gene: TRBJ1-1; D gene: NA; CDR3 protein: CASSLVGRNTEAFF
V gene: TRBV14; clone size: NA; J gene: TRBJ1-2; D gene: NA; CDR3 protein: CASPAEGYGYTF
V gene: TRBV7-3; clone size: NA; J gene: TRBJ2-1; D gene: NA; CDR3 protein: CASSPGRGNEQFF
V gene: TRBV6-1; clone size: NA; J gene: TRBJ1-5; D gene: NA; CDR3 protein: CASREQGLNQPQHF
V gene: TRBV5-4; clone size: NA; J gene: TRBJ2-1; D gene: NA; CDR3 protein: CASSLGHNSYNEQFF
V gene: TRBV19; clone size: NA; J gene: TRBJ1-4; D gene: NA; CDR3 protein: CASSIDEKLFF
V gene: TRBV7-2; clone size: NA; J gene: TRBJ1-5; D gene: TRBD1; CDR3 protein: CASSSQTGINQPQHF
V gene: TRBV10-1; clone size: NA; J gene: TRBJ2-7; D gene: NA; CDR3 protein: CARGDLLYEQYF
V gene: TRBV9; clone size: NA; J gene: TRBJ2-2; D gene: NA; CDR3 protein: CASSSNLPTGELFF
V gene: TRBV28; clone size: NA; J gene: TRBJ2-5; D gene: TRBD1; CDR3 protein: CASSYNRGGWETQYF
V gene: TRBV5-1; clone size: NA; J gene: TRBJ1-2; D gene: TRBD1; CDR3 protein: CASSLDRGGYGYTF
V gene: TRBV5-1; clone size: NA; J gene: TRBJ2-5; D gene: TRBD1; CDR3 protein: CASSFRTGEETQYF
V gene: TRBV9; clone size: NA; J gene: TRBJ2-3; D gene: TRBD2; CDR3 protein: CASSPPGLADGADTQYF
V gene: TRBV28; clone size: NA; J gene: TRBJ2-7; D gene: TRBD2; CDR3 protein: CASSRLAGANEQYF
V gene: TRBV28; clone size: NA; J gene: TRBJ1-3; D gene: NA; CDR3 protein: CASGGGGSSGNTIYF